This T cell receptor beta chain is drawn from a study of graft-versus-host responses after intestinal transplantation. Across the study: As for transplant type, recipients had multivisceral, liver-intestinal, or isolated intestinal grafts.

This CDR3 has 17 residues. The ends lost 5 bases at V and 2 bases at J; junction bases unmatched: 8. The germline V gene has CDR1 MDHEN and CDR2 SYDVKM. The table came from immunoSEQ multiplex PCR; TCRdb's copy has only in-frame clones and leaves some out. The sample contains approximately 37,000 clones, 93% of which appear only once. The V gene is TRBV28, the J gene TRBJ2-2, with 10 positions matching TRBD2. The input for sequencing was PBMCs, taken nearly 750 days after intestinal transplantation. The clonotype comes from a human patient who received an intestinal transplant, so some T cells may come from the graft donor. The CDR3 protein is CASSTPSGRANTGELFF. CDR3 in DNA: TGTGCCAGCAGTACCCCCAGCGGGAGGGCCAACACCGGGGAGCTGTTTTTT.